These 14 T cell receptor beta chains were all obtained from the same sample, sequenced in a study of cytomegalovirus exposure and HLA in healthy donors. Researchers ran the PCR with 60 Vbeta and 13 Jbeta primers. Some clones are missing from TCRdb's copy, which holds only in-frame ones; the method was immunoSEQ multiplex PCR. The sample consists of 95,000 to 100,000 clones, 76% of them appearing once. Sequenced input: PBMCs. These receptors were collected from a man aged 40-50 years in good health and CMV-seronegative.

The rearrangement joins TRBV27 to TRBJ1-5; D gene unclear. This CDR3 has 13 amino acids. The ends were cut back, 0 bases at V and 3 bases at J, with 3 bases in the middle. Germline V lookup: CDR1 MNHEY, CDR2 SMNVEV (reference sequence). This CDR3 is CASSLSLNQPQHF. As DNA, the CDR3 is TGTGCCAGCAGTTTATCCCTCAATCAGCCCCAGCATTTT.

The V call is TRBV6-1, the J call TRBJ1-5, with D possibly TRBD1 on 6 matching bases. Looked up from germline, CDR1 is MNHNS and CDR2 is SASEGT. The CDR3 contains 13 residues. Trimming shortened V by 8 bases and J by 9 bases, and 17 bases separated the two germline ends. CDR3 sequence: CASLPRGRGPQHF. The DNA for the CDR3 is TGTGCCAGCTTACCGAGGGGGAGGGGGCCCCAGCATTTT.

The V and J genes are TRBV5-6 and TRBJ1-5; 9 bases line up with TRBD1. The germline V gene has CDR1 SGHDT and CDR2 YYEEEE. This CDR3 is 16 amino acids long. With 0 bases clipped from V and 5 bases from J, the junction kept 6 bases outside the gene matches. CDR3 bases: TGTGCCAGCAGCTTGGGGACAGGGGCGTCGGATCAGCCCCAGCATTTT. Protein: CASSLGTGASDQPQHF.

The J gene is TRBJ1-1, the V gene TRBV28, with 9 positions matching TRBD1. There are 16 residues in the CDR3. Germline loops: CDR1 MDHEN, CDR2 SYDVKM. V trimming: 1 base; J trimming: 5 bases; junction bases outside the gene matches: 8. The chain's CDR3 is CASSLYGGQGNTEAFF. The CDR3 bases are TGTGCCAGCAGTTTATATGGTGGACAGGGGAATACTGAAGCTTTCTTT.

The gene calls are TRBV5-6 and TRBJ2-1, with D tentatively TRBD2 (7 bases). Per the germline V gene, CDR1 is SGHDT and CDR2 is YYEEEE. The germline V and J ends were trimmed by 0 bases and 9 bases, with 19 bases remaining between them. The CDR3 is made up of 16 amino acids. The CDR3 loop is CASSLGSLGGGGEQFF. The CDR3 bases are TGTGCCAGCAGCTTGGGGTCTCTCGGGGGCGGGGGTGAGCAGTTCTTC.

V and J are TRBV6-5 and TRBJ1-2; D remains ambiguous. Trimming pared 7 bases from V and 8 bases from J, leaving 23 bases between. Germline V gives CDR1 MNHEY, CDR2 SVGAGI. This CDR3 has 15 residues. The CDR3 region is CASTDRRGIRRGYTF. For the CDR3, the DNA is TGTGCCAGCACCGATCGTCGGGGAATCCGACGCGGCTACACCTTC.

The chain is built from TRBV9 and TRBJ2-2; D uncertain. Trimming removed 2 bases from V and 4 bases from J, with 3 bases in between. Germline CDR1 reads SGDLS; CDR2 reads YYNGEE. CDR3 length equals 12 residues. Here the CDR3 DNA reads TGTGCCAGCAGCGTCAGCACCGGGGAGCTGTTTTTT. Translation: CASSVSTGELFF.

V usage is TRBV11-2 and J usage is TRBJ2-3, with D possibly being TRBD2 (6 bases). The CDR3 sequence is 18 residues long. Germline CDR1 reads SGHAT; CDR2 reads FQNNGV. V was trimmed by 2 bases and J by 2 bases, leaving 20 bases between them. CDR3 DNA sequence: TGTGCCAGCAGCTTAAGGAGGGGCAGCACAGGTTACACAGATACGCAGTATTTT. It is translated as CASSLRRGSTGYTDTQYF. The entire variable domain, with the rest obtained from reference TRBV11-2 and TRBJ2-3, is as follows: EAGVAQSPRYKIIEKRQSVAFWCNPISGHATLYWYQQILGQGPKLLIQFQNNGVVDDSQLPKDRFSAERLKGVDSTLKIQPAKLEDSAVYLCASSLRRGSTGYTDTQYFGPGTRLTVL.

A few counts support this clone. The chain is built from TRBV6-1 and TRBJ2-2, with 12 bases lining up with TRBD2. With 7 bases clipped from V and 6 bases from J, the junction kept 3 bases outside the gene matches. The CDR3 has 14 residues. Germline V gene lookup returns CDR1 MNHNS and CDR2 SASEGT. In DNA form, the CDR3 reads TGTGCCAGCAAGGGACTAGCGGGCCCCGGGGAGCTGTTTTTT. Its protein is CASKGLAGPGELFF.

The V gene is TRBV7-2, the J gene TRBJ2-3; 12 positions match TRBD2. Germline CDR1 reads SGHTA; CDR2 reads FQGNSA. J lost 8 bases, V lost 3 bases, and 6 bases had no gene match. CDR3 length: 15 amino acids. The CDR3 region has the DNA TGTGCCAGCAGCTTTTCACTAGCGGGGGGCTCTACGCAGTATTTT. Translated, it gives CASSFSLAGGSTQYF.

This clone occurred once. The CDR3 sequence is CASSPRLAGGTDTQYF. CDR3 nucleotide sequence: TGTGCCAGCTCACCGCGACTAGCGGGGGGTACAGATACGCAGTATTTT. V is TRBV18 and J is TRBJ2-3, with 13 bases matching TRBD2. The V and J ends lost 3 bases and 3 bases, in that order; junction bases with no gene match: 3. The CDR3 has 16 residues. Germline V lookup: CDR1 KGHSH, CDR2 LQKENI.

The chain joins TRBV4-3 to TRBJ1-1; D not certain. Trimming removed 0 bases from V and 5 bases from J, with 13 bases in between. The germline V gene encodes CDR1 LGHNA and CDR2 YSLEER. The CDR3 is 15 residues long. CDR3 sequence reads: CASSQDWVRGTEAFF. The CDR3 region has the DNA TGCGCCAGCAGCCAAGATTGGGTCAGAGGGACTGAAGCTTTCTTT.

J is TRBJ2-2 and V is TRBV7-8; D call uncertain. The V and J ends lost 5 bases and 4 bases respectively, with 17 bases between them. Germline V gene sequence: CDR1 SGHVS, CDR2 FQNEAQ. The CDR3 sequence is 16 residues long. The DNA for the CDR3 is TGTGCCAGCAGCCCCCCAGCGCTCGCGCGCACCGGGGAGCTGTTTTTT. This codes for CASSPPALARTGELFF. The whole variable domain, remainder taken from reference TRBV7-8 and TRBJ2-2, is GAGVSQSPRYKVAKRGQDVALRCDPISGHVSLFWYQQALGQGPEFLTYFQNEAQLDKSGLPSDRFFAERPEGSVSTLKIQRTQQEDSAVYLCASSPPALARTGELFFGEGSRLTVL.

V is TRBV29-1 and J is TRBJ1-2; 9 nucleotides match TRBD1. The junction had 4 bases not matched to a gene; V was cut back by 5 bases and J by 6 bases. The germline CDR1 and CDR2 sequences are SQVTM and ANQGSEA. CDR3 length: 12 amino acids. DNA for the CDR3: TGCAGCGTTACCGGACAGGGGCATGGCTACACCTTC. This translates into CSVTGQGHGYTF.